This T cell receptor (beta chain) is drawn from a study of cytomegalovirus exposure and HLA in healthy donors. Study-level findings and limits: Upon later analysis, HLA-associated TCR beta chains proved more clonally expanded than other, equally common chains. Later analysis identified around 15,000 TCR beta sequences associated with HLA alleles, using a false discovery rate threshold of 0.05. A later analysis revealed that TCR association rates differed between HLA loci, peaking at DRB1 and bottoming out at HLA-C.

Use of 60 Vbeta and 13 Jbeta primers characterized the PCR. TCRdb keeps only in-frame clones here, not all; method: immunoSEQ multiplex PCR. The sample lists roughly 100,000 clones, roughly 73% seen once, with about 3.7% in the top ten. As for this clone: The antigen remains unidentified.

CDR3 size: 14 residues. Trimming removed 3 bases from V and 4 bases from J, with 12 bases in between. Germline V lookup: CDR1 LNHNV, CDR2 YYDKDF (reference sequence). This chain links TRBV15 with TRBJ1-2, with D possibly TRBD1 on 6 matching bases. The TCR comes from a man between 35 and 55 years old in good health and CMV-seronegative. Sample: PBMCs. Here the CDR3 DNA reads TGTGCCACCAGCAGGGACCGGACAGCCTATGGCTACACCTTC. It is translated as CATSRDRTAYGYTF.